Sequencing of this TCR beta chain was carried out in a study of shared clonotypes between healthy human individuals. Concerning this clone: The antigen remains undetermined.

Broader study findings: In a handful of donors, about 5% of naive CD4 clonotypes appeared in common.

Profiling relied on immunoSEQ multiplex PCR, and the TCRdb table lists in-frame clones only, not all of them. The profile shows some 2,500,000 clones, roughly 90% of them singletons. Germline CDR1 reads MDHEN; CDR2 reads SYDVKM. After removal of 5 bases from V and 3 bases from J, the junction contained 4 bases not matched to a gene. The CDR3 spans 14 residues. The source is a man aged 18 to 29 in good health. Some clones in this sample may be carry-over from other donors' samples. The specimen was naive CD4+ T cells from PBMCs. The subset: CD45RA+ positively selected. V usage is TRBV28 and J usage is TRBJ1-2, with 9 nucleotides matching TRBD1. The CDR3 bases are TGTGCCAGCAGTCCCACAGGGGGCGACTATGGCTACACCTTC. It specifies CASSPTGGDYGYTF.